Listed below are T cell receptor beta chains from one sample, sequenced in a study of CD8 T cells in Susac syndrome. TCRdb processed the immunoSEQ multiplex PCR reads anew with MiXCR; each CDR3 protein has one entry. The sample lists fewer than 200,000 distinct CDR3 sequences, 93% seen once, with around 0.096% in the top ten. The sequencing input was CD4+ T cells from PBMCs. These receptors were obtained from a human donor in good health. CDR3s include the opening cysteine and the closing phenylalanine or tryptophan. Each record gives: V gene, J gene, CDR3 protein.

V gene: TRBV5-1; J gene: TRBJ1-3; CDR3 protein: CASSLGTGSPSGNTIYF
V gene: TRBV7-3; J gene: TRBJ1-3; CDR3 protein: CASSQQDRSTIYF
V gene: TRBV20-1; J gene: TRBJ2-5; CDR3 protein: CSACPYQETQYF
V gene: TRBV7-9; J gene: TRBJ1-6; CDR3 protein: CASSSEAKNSPLHF
V gene: TRBV11-2; J gene: TRBJ1-6; CDR3 protein: CASSLDPALGSPLHF
V gene: TRBV7-2; J gene: TRBJ2-5; CDR3 protein: CASSPGQILQETQYF
V gene: TRBV5-6; J gene: TRBJ2-6; CDR3 protein: CASSLAPGQGLSGANVLTF
V gene: TRBV7-9; J gene: TRBJ2-2; CDR3 protein: CASSHRGFDITGELFF
V gene: TRBV5-4; J gene: TRBJ2-5; CDR3 protein: CASSPGTSGGRQETQYF
V gene: TRBV3-1; J gene: TRBJ2-1; CDR3 protein: CASSPGVQHNEQFF
V gene: TRBV9; J gene: TRBJ2-5; CDR3 protein: CASSVAVVGPHQETQYF
V gene: TRBV7-2; J gene: TRBJ2-2; CDR3 protein: CASSLSRGYTGELFF
V gene: TRBV12-3/TRBV12-4; J gene: TRBJ2-1; CDR3 protein: CASKLDREENQFF
V gene: TRBV6-1; J gene: TRBJ2-3; CDR3 protein: CASSQPVTTGAWTDTQYF